These 23 T cell receptor beta chains share one sample of origin, sequenced in a study of beta chain features in type 1 diabetes. The sequenced template was cDNA made from the entire isolated RNA. The repertoire was sequenced with immunoSEQ multiplex PCR; TCRdb's copy has only in-frame clones and lacks some. In the table there are about 250,000 clones, approximately 14% of which are singletons. The sequencing sample was made of naive CD4+ T cells from blood. These receptors were collected from a woman in her 40s in good health.

The V gene is TRBV18, the J gene TRBJ2-3; D is uncertain. The CDR3 is 17 amino acids. CDR1 and CDR2 (germline): KGHSH, LQKENI. Trimming shortened V by 2 bases and J by 2 bases, and 17 bases separated the two germline ends. Here the CDR3 DNA reads TGTGCCAGCTCACCAATCTTGGGCGACGCACCCACAGATACGCAGTATTTT. Its translation is CASSPILGDAPTDTQYF.

The V call is TRBV4-1, the J call TRBJ2-5, with 14 positions matching TRBD2. The CDR3 consists of 15 residues. Trimming took 5 bases from V and 3 from J; bases not matched to a gene: 2. Germline loops: CDR1 MGHRA, CDR2 YSYEKL. The CDR3 DNA reads TGCGCCAGCAGCTCGGGACTAGCGGGGGAAGAGACCCAGTACTTC. This codes for CASSSGLAGEETQYF.

The chain carries TRBV5-1 and TRBJ2-7; 7 bases are shared with TRBD1. CDR1 is SGHRS and CDR2 is YFSETQ in the germline V gene. The CDR3 consists of 14 residues. Unmatched junction bases numbered 7, after V lost 4 bases and J lost 3 bases. CDR3 region: CASSPTGILYEQYF. CDR3 coding DNA: TGCGCCAGCAGCCCGACAGGGATTCTCTACGAGCAGTACTTC.

J is TRBJ2-3 and V is TRBV4-2; 9 nucleotides align to TRBD1. The germline gives CDR1 LGHNA, CDR2 YNFKEQ. This CDR3 spans 16 amino acids. V dropped 0 bases and J dropped 2; count of bases not matched to a gene: 3. The CDR3 reads CASSQEGTGPTDTQYF. The CDR3 DNA sequence: TGTGCCAGCAGCCAAGAAGGGACAGGGCCCACAGATACGCAGTATTTT.

This sequence joins TRBV18 and TRBJ1-4, with 9 bases lining up with TRBD1. CDR1 and CDR2 (germline): KGHSH, LQKENI. This CDR3 comprises 15 residues. V shed 6 bases, J shed 5 bases, and the junction held 7 bases outside the gene matches. The CDR3 region is CASSSWTGENEKLFF. The DNA for the CDR3 is TGTGCCAGCTCGTCGTGGACAGGGGAAAATGAAAAACTGTTTTTT.

About this clone: The same CDR3 arises from other DNA sequences in this sample as well. The chain joins TRBV14 to TRBJ2-7; D gene ambiguous. The CDR3 has 13 residues. Germline V CDR1 and CDR2: SGHDN, FVKESK. V was clipped by 0 bases and J by 2 bases, with 5 bases between them. This CDR3 is CASSQEAAYEQYF. DNA of the CDR3: TGTGCCAGCAGCCAAGAGGCAGCCTACGAGCAGTACTTC.

The V gene is TRBV5-1, the J gene TRBJ2-3, with 12 bases lining up with TRBD2. The CDR3 contains 18 residues. Germline V gene sequence: CDR1 SGHRS, CDR2 YFSETQ. Trimming at V came to 4 bases and at J to 0 bases, leaving 9 bases not matched to a gene. As DNA, the CDR3 is TGCGCCAGCAGCCCTTGGACTAGCGGGGCTTCTAGCACAGATACGCAGTATTTT. This codes for CASSPWTSGASSTDTQYF. The variable domain in full, completed from reference TRBV5-1 and TRBJ2-3, reads KAGVTQTPRYLIKTRGQQVTLSCSPISGHRSVSWYQQTPGQGLQFLFEYFSETQRNKGNFPGRFSGRQFSNSRSEMNVSTLELGDSALYLCASSPWTSGASSTDTQYFGPGTRLTVL.

This clone was seen only a few times. The CDR3 DNA reads as TGTGCCAGTAGTGTGGACAGTTACACAGATACGCAGTATTTT. Translation: CASSVDSYTDTQYF. V gene TRBV19 combines with J gene TRBJ2-3; possible D gene TRBD1, 6 bases. CDR3 length equals 14 residues. V was cut by 5 bases and J by 2 bases, with 11 bases left in between. Germline assignment: CDR1 LNHDA and CDR2 SQIVND (reference sequence).

In this sample, this clone turned up a few times. This sequence joins TRBV9 and TRBJ2-5, with TRBD2 matching 8 bases. The CDR3 is 16 residues long. V was pared by 3 bases and J by 0 bases, with 7 bases of the junction left unmatched. Germline V CDR1 and CDR2: SGDLS, YYNGEE. CDR3 loop: CASSDGATSDQETQYF. CDR3 nucleotide sequence: TGTGCCAGCAGCGACGGAGCGACTAGCGACCAAGAGACCCAGTACTTC.

The chain couples TRBV6-5 to TRBJ1-2; 8 nucleotides match TRBD1. The CDR3 is 14 residues long. The V segment lost 5 bases and the J segment 2 bases; nucleotides outside the gene matches: 4. Germline-derived CDR1 and CDR2 are MNHEY and SVGAGI. The CDR3, as DNA: TGTGCCAGCAGTGACAGGGGATCGAACTATGGCTACACCTTC. Translating gives CASSDRGSNYGYTF.

The chain recombines TRBV5-1 with TRBJ2-1; 9 nucleotides agree with TRBD1. This CDR3 region has 14 residues. Germline V gene lookup returns CDR1 SGHRS and CDR2 YFSETQ. J gave up 5 bases and V 4 bases, and 4 bases lay outside the gene matches. The CDR3 spells CASSRWDRDNEQFF. The CDR3 region has the DNA TGCGCCAGCAGCAGATGGGACAGGGACAATGAGCAGTTCTTC.

V is TRBV9 and J is TRBJ1-2, with 8 bases matching TRBD1. Trimming at V came to 4 bases and at J to 3 bases, leaving 11 bases not matched to a gene. The CDR3 spans 16 residues. Germline-derived CDR1 and CDR2 are SGDLS and YYNGEE. The CDR3 region is CASSPHTGGGHYGYTF. The CDR3 DNA reads TGTGCCAGCAGCCCACATACAGGGGGTGGTCACTATGGCTACACCTTC.

This clone was seen a few times. The chain combines TRBV2 with TRBJ1-2; the D gene is possibly TRBD1 (5 bases). The ends were cut back, 8 bases at V and 8 bases at J, with 15 bases in the middle. The CDR3 is made up of 12 amino acids. Germline V gives CDR1 SNHLY, CDR2 FYNNEI. CDR3: CASAGGALGYTF. CDR3 coding DNA: TGTGCCAGCGCGGGAGGGGCGTTAGGCTACACCTTC.

This clone was counted a single time. The gene calls are TRBV5-7 and TRBJ1-5; perhaps TRBD1 as D (6 bases). TRBV5-7 is an open reading frame whose function is uncertain. V gave up 2 bases and J gave up 1 base, with 10 bases separating them. The CDR3 is 15 residues long. CDR3 in amino acids: CASSFTGKSNQPQHF. The DNA of the CDR3 is TGTGCCAGCAGCTTTACAGGGAAGAGCAATCAGCCCCAGCATTTT.

This clone was detected a few times. The chain has TRBV29-1 and TRBJ2-3; 8 bases map to TRBD2. Unmatched junction bases numbered 6, after V lost 4 bases and J lost 0 bases. This CDR3 has 15 residues. Per germline, CDR1 SQVTM and CDR2 ANQGSEA. The CDR3 nucleotides read TGCAGCGTTGCCCTGACTAGCGACAGCACAGATACGCAGTATTTT. Translation: CSVALTSDSTDTQYF.

V gene TRBV7-8 combines with J gene TRBJ1-3; 9 bases align to TRBD1. CDR3 length equals 17 residues. V was pared by 4 bases and J by 2 bases, with 9 bases of the junction left unmatched. CDR1 SGHVS and CDR2 FQNEAQ come from the germline V gene. The CDR3 is CASSYRDRVPPGNTIYF. DNA for the CDR3: TGTGCCAGCAGCTACCGGGACAGGGTTCCCCCTGGAAACACCATATATTTT. The full variable domain, its missing parts supplied by reference TRBV7-8 and TRBJ1-3, is GAGVSQSPRYKVAKRGQDVALRCDPISGHVSLFWYQQALGQGPEFLTYFQNEAQLDKSGLPSDRFFAERPEGSVSTLKIQRTQQEDSAVYLCASSYRDRVPPGNTIYFGEGSWLTVV.

The chain has TRBV2 and TRBJ2-5; 8 nucleotides line up with TRBD2. The J segment lost 4 bases and the V segment lost 0 bases, leaving 7 bases of the junction unmatched. Germline CDR1 reads SNHLY; CDR2 reads FYNNEI. The CDR3 totals 16 residues. The CDR3 sequence: CASSEARAGGRETQYF. In nucleotides, the CDR3 is TGTGCCAGCAGTGAAGCCAGGGCGGGGGGAAGAGAGACCCAGTACTTC.

This chain links TRBV7-9 with TRBJ2-1, with D possibly matching TRBD1 (5 bases). V lost 5 bases to trimming and J lost 0 bases, with 8 bases between them. This CDR3 is 14 amino acids long. Germline CDR1 and CDR2: SEHNR and FQNEAQ (reference sequence). The DNA for the CDR3 is TGTGCCAGCAGCAGGGGAAGCTCCTACAATGAGCAGTTCTTC. Protein: CASSRGSSYNEQFF.

The chain employs TRBV19 and TRBJ1-5; D is unresolved. Germline CDR1 reads LNHDA; CDR2 reads SQIVND (reference sequence). The CDR3 has 12 residues. Trimming shortened V by 3 bases and J by 9 bases, and 9 bases separated the two germline ends. The CDR3 region is CASSIGVGPQHF. Here the CDR3 DNA reads TGTGCCAGTAGTATCGGGGTAGGGCCCCAGCATTTT. Complete variable domain (other parts from reference TRBV19 and TRBJ1-5): DGGITQSPKYLFRKEGQNVTLSCEQNLNHDAMYWYRQDPGQGLRLIYYSQIVNDFQKGDIAEGYSVSREKKESFPLTVTSAQKNPTAFYLCASSIGVGPQHFGDGTRLSIL.

The chain uses TRBV18 and TRBJ2-1; 8 bases match TRBD1. Germline V lookup: CDR1 KGHSH, CDR2 LQKENI. V dropped 6 bases and J dropped 6; count of bases not matched to a gene: 7. The CDR3 consists of 14 residues. The CDR3 loop reads CASSVGQAINEQFF. CDR3 bases: TGTGCCAGCTCTGTGGGACAGGCGATCAATGAGCAGTTCTTC. Full variable domain (remainder filled in from reference TRBV18 and TRBJ2-1): NAGVMQNPRHLVRRRGQEARLRCSPMKGHSHVYWYRQLPEEGLKFMVYLQKENIIDESGMPKERFSAEFPKEGPSILRIQQVVRGDSAAYFCASSVGQAINEQFFGPGTRLTVL.

The chain uses TRBV18 and TRBJ1-2; 10 bases align to TRBD1. Losses at the gene ends were 0 bases for V and 5 bases for J; bases not matched to a gene: 6. This CDR3 region has 16 residues. Germline V gene data show CDR1 as KGHSH and CDR2 as LQKENI. Written as DNA, the CDR3 is TGTGCCAGCTCACCACCGGAGGGACAGGGGCCGTATGGCTACACCTTC. This encodes CASSPPEGQGPYGYTF.

This clone was seen more than once but under ten times. V usage is TRBV6-1 and J usage is TRBJ2-5; TRBD2 might be the D (6 bases). Trimming removed 0 bases at V and 7 bases at J, with 21 bases between. This CDR3 is 17 amino acids long. Germline V gene data show CDR1 as MNHNS and CDR2 as SASEGT. CDR3 DNA sequence: TGTGCCAGCAGTGAAGCGCTTCGGAGGGGTCCTATTGGGACCCAGTACTTC. Translating gives CASSEALRRGPIGTQYF.

In this sample, this clone turned up a few times. The J gene is TRBJ1-6, the V gene TRBV4-1; D gene unclear. The germline V gene encodes CDR1 MGHRA and CDR2 YSYEKL. V shed 1 base and J shed 7 bases, with 14 bases lying between them. The CDR3 has 16 amino acids. The CDR3 loop reads CASSQGPAGRNSPLHF. DNA for the CDR3: TGCGCCAGCAGCCAAGGCCCGGCGGGTAGGAATTCACCCCTCCACTTT.